This is a list of T cell receptor beta chains from one sample in a study of neoadjuvant anti-PD-1 for oral cavity cancer. Generated by immunoSEQ multiplex PCR, the TCRdb table keeps only in-frame clones and is missing some. The sample includes 20,000 to 25,000 clones, roughly 29% of them seen just once. This specimen consisted of tumor tissue, obtained after nivolumab (anti-PD-1) treatment. These TCRs come from a person aged 35 to 85 with oral cavity squamous cell carcinoma. Each CDR3 is given with its conserved first and last residue. The D gene is left open where the match is weak. Expanded clones are given a class, and other clones once, few, many or no size at all.

clone_size d_call j_call v_call cdr3_nt cdr3_aa
. TRBD1 TRBJ1-2 TRBV30 TGTGCCTGGACCCTGGACAGGGGCGACTACACCTTC CAWTLDRGDYTF
few TRBD2 TRBJ2-5 TRBV4-1 TGCGCCAGCAGCCTAACTAGCGGGTCGGAGACCCAGTACTTC CASSLTSGSETQYF
. . TRBJ2-1 TRBV5-4 TGTGCCAGCAGCCAAGATTTGCTAGCCTTCATTTACAATGAGCAGTTCTTC CASSQDLLAFIYNEQFF
. TRBD1 TRBJ2-6 TRBV9 TGTGCCAGCAGCGTATCCACCAAAGGCCGGGACAGGGGGCGTGGGGCCAACGTCCTGACTTTC CASSVSTKGRDRGRGANVLTF
. . TRBJ2-7 TRBV30 TGTGCCTGGGAGGGAAGGGCTCAGAGTCTTGCGACCTTACACGAGCAGTACTTC CAWEGRAQSLATLHEQYF
few . TRBJ1-1 TRBV6-4 TGTGCCAGCAGTTTAGACAGGTTGAACACTGAAGCTTTCTTT CASSLDRLNTEAFF
few TRBD2 TRBJ2-1 TRBV11-3 TGTGCCAGCAGCCCCGGGACTATTGATGAGCAGTTCTTC CASSPGTIDEQFF
. . TRBJ2-7 TRBV4-1 TGCGCCAGCAGCCCGATCTGGGACTACGAGCAGTACTTC CASSPIWDYEQYF
few . TRBJ2-2 TRBV6-4 TGTGCCAGCAGTGATAGGGGAAACACCGGGGAGCTGTTTTTT CASSDRGNTGELFF
. . TRBJ2-5 TRBV28 TGTGCCAGCAGTCCTTTCCCGGGAGACCAGTACTTC CASSPFPGDQYF
few . TRBJ2-3 TRBV5-1 TGCGCCAGCAGCTTGGGGCTAGCGTGGGATACGCAGTATTTT CASSLGLAWDTQYF